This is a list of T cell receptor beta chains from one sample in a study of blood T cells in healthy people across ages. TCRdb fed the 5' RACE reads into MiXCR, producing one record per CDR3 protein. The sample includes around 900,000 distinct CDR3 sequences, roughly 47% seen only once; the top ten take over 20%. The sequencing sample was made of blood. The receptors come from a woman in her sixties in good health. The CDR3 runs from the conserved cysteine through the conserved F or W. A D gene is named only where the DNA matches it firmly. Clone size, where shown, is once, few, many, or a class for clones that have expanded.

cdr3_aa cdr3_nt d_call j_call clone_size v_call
CATTSGSNSETRYF TGTGCCACCACGTCCGGGAGTAATTCGGAGACCCGGTACTTC . TRBJ2-7 . TRBV15
CASSLSSRTPYYEQYF TGTGCCAGCAGTTTATCCTCCAGGACACCCTACTACGAGCAGTACTTC . TRBJ2-7 . TRBV27
CASGLVHPILTGLADRMGQETQYF TGTGCTAGTGGTTTGGTTCACCCCATACTTACGGGACTAGCGGACCGCATGGGTCAAGAGACCCAGTACTTC TRBD2 TRBJ2-5 . TRBV12-5
CASSFVSVDYRNNEQFF TGTGCCAGCAGCTTCGTTTCTGTGGACTACCGTAACAATGAGCAGTTCTTC . TRBJ2-1 . TRBV7-9
CSARSPPESYTF TGCAGTGCTAGAAGTCCCCCAGAAAGCTACACCTTC . TRBJ1-2 . TRBV20-1
CASSLEGPFQAPTYEQYF TGTGCCAGCAGCTTAGAAGGCCCCTTTCAAGCGCCTACCTACGAGCAGTACTTC . TRBJ2-7 few TRBV7-2
CASSEPGRRQGEQYF TGTGCCAGCAGTGAACCGGGACGTAGACAAGGCGAGCAGTACTTC . TRBJ2-7 . TRBV6-1
CASSLDRGIRDTQYF TGTGCCAGCAGTTTGGACAGGGGGATCAGAGATACGCAGTATTTT TRBD1 TRBJ2-3 few TRBV27
CASRQLAGVRTGELFF TGTGCCAGCAGACAACTAGCGGGAGTACGTACCGGGGAGCTGTTTTTT TRBD2 TRBJ2-2 . TRBV11-2
CASKSQGTQYF TGTGCCAGCAAAAGCCAGGGGACCCAGTACTTC . TRBJ2-5 . TRBV6-5
CASTSGGASFGQFF TGTGCCAGCACTAGCGGGGGGGCCTCCTTTGGGCAGTTCTTC TRBD2 TRBJ2-1 . TRBV6-2/TRBV6-3
CASSPGTSGQETQYF TGTGCCAGCAGCCCAGGGACTAGCGGACAAGAGACCCAGTACTTC TRBD2 TRBJ2-5 many TRBV5-1
CASSSTTTGPAAFF TGTGCCAGCAGCTCCACGACCACAGGGCCTGCGGCTTTCTTT . TRBJ1-1 . TRBV5-5
CASSFGGGVAADTQYF TGTGCCAGCAGCTTCGGGGGTGGGGTCGCGGCAGATACGCAGTATTTT . TRBJ2-3 . TRBV7-6
CASSYSSGSSYEQYF TGTGCCAGCAGTTACTCGAGTGGTAGCTCCTACGAGCAGTACTTC . TRBJ2-7 many TRBV6-6
CASSVQQGWETQYF TGCGCCAGCAGCGTTCAACAGGGGTGGGAGACCCAGTACTTC TRBD1 TRBJ2-5 once TRBV5-1
CASSPPSYGQYF TGTGCCAGCAGCCCCCCCTCCTACGGACAGTACTTC . TRBJ2-7 . TRBV9
CSAKTGPGANQPQHF TGCAGTGCTAAGACAGGGCCGGGGGCCAATCAGCCCCAGCATTTT TRBD1 TRBJ1-5 . TRBV20-1
CASRRRVATGDTQYF TGTGCCAGCAGGCGAAGGGTCGCAACCGGAGATACGCAGTATTTT . TRBJ2-3 . TRBV6-5
CASSEGATTDTQYF TGTGCCAGCAGTGAGGGAGCGACCACAGATACGCAGTATTTT . TRBJ2-3 once TRBV11-3
CASSEVITGGTQYF TGTGCCAGCAGTGAAGTAATTACGGGCGGTACGCAGTATTTT . TRBJ2-3 . TRBV6-1
CASSLGPWAGVGNEQYF TGTGCCAGCAGCCTCGGACCGTGGGCAGGGGTTGGCAATGAGCAGTACTTC . TRBJ2-7 . TRBV28
CASSQRTSGIVETQYF TGTGCCAGCAGCCAGCGAACTAGCGGGATAGTGGAGACCCAGTACTTC TRBD2 TRBJ2-5 . TRBV7-8
CASSQTGQSTEAFF TGTGCCAGCAGTCAGACAGGGCAGAGCACTGAAGCTTTCTTT TRBD1 TRBJ1-1 . TRBV11-3
CATSRVTAAHYEQYF TGTGCCACCAGCAGAGTAACAGCAGCTCACTACGAGCAGTACTTC . TRBJ2-7 . TRBV15
CASSQDQGIDNSPLHF TGCGCCAGCAGCCAAGACCAGGGGATAGATAATTCACCCCTCCACTTT . TRBJ1-6 . TRBV4-1
CSGASSGSPNEQFF TGCAGCGGGGCGTCTAGCGGGAGCCCCAATGAGCAGTTCTTC TRBD2 TRBJ2-1 . TRBV29-1
CASSSGVMAGAKNTGELFF TGTGCCAGCAGCTCCGGGGTAATGGCGGGAGCCAAGAACACCGGGGAGCTGTTTTTT TRBD2 TRBJ2-2 . TRBV6-2/TRBV6-3
CSARVPRYTDTQYF TGCAGTGCTAGAGTTCCGCGGTACACAGATACGCAGTATTTT . TRBJ2-3 . TRBV20-1
CSVVSSGYEQYF TGCAGCGTTGTTAGTAGTGGATACGAGCAGTACTTC . TRBJ2-7 few TRBV29-1
CAITKGAAGYEQYF TGTGCCATCACCAAGGGAGCGGCTGGCTACGAGCAGTACTTC . TRBJ2-7 many TRBV10-3
CASSLFRGTATNEKLFF TGTGCCAGCAGTTTATTTCGGGGGACGGCAACTAATGAAAAACTGTTTTTT . TRBJ1-4 . TRBV27
CASSQGDLQYQETQYF TGCGCCAGCAGCCAAGGGGACTTGCAGTACCAAGAGACCCAGTACTTC . TRBJ2-5 . TRBV4-3
CASSQTGRWGNQPQHF TGCGCCAGCAGCCAAACGGGCCGTTGGGGGAATCAGCCCCAGCATTTT . TRBJ1-5 . TRBV4-1
CASSLTSGNWYEQYF TGTGCCAGCAGCCTCACTAGCGGGAATTGGTACGAGCAGTACTTC TRBD2 TRBJ2-7 . TRBV12-3/TRBV12-4
CASRLGLDTQYF TGTGCCAGCAGGTTGGGGCTAGATACGCAGTATTTT . TRBJ2-3 . TRBV2
CASIVSNTEAFF TGTGCCAGCATCGTTTCTAACACTGAAGCTTTCTTT . TRBJ1-1 . TRBV2
CASSYLNGVGYTF TGTGCCAGCAGTTACCTCAACGGAGTTGGCTACACCTTC . TRBJ1-2 few TRBV6-2/TRBV6-3
CASSPQDTGNQPQHF TGCGCCAGCAGTCCCCAAGACACCGGCAATCAGCCCCAGCATTTT . TRBJ1-5 . TRBV4-1
CAWSPPGFGGYGYTF TGTGCCTGGAGTCCCCCAGGGTTTGGGGGGTATGGCTACACCTTC . TRBJ1-2 . TRBV30
CASSSRDRGTDGYTF TGTGCCAGCAGCTCACGGGACAGGGGGACGGATGGCTACACCTTC TRBD1 TRBJ1-2 . TRBV7-8
CASSVEGGLYGQYF TGTGCCAGCAGTGTGGAAGGGGGGCTCTACGGGCAGTACTTC . TRBJ2-7 once TRBV2
CASSDLPGLAGGSMWETQYF TGTGCCAGCAGTGACTTACCGGGACTAGCGGGAGGGTCTATGTGGGAGACCCAGTACTTC TRBD2 TRBJ2-5 few TRBV28
CASSIEGTSGVYEQYF TGTGCCAGCAGCATAGAAGGGACTAGCGGAGTATACGAGCAGTACTTC TRBD2 TRBJ2-7 . TRBV27
CASSPKVAGGEQYF TGTGCCAGCAGTCCAAAGGTAGCGGGAGGCGAGCAGTACTTC TRBD2 TRBJ2-7 once TRBV27
CSASNPSGRGNEQFF TGCAGTGCTAGTAATCCTAGCGGGAGGGGGAATGAGCAGTTCTTC TRBD2 TRBJ2-1 . TRBV20-1
CASSHGGGGTGSTFF TGTGCCAGCAGTCACGGTGGAGGGGGGACAGGGTCGACTTTCTTT TRBD1 TRBJ1-1 few TRBV12-3/TRBV12-4
CASSFSDRGLSEKLFF TGTGCCAGCAGCTTTTCGGACAGGGGGCTTAGTGAAAAACTGTTTTTT TRBD1 TRBJ1-4 . TRBV7-9
CASSLPVGRFYEQYF TGTGCCAGCAGTCTCCCCGTGGGACGGTTCTACGAGCAGTACTTC . TRBJ2-7 few TRBV28
CASSPLLAGELYEQYF TGTGCCAGCAGCCCACTACTAGCGGGAGAGTTATACGAGCAGTACTTC TRBD2 TRBJ2-7 . TRBV3-1
CSARDRLQTSGGYNEQFF TGCAGTGCTAGAGATCGGCTTCAGACTAGCGGGGGGTACAATGAGCAGTTCTTC TRBD2 TRBJ2-1 . TRBV20-1
CASSQELAFTGELFF TGTGCCAGCAGCCAAGAACTAGCCTTCACCGGGGAGCTGTTTTTT . TRBJ2-2 . TRBV3-1
CASGSYRRVHTEAFF TGTGCCAGCGGATCCTACCGCAGGGTTCACACTGAAGCTTTCTTT . TRBJ1-1 . TRBV6-6
CASSGLLVYGYTF TGTGCCAGCAGCGGGCTGCTAGTTTATGGCTACACCTTC . TRBJ1-2 . TRBV5-6